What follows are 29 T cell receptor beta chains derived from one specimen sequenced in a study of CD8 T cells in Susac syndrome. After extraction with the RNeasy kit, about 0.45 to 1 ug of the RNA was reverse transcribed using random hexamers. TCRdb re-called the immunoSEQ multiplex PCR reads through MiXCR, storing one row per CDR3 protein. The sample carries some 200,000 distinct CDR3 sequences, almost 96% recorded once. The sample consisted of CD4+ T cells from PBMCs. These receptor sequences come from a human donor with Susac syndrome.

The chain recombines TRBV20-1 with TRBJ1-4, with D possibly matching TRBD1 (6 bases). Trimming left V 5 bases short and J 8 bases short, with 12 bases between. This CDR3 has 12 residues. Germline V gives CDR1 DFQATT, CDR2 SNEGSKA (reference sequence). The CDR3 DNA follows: TGCAGTGCTTCGACAGGAGGGGAAAAACTGTTTTTT. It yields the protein CSASTGGEKLFF.

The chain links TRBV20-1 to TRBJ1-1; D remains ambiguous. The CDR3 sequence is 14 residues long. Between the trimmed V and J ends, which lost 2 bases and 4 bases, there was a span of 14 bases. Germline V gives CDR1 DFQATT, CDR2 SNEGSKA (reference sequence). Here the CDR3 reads CSARIDLFGTEAFF. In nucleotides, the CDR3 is TGCAGTGCTAGAATCGATCTTTTCGGCACTGAAGCTTTCTTT.

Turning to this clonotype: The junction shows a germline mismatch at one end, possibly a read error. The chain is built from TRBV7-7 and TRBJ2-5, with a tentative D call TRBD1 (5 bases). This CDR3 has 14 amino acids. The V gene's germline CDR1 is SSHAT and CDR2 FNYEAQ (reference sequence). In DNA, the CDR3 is TGTGCTAGCAGCTTAGCAGGGATCCAAGAGACCCAGTACTTC. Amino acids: CASSLAGIQETQYF.

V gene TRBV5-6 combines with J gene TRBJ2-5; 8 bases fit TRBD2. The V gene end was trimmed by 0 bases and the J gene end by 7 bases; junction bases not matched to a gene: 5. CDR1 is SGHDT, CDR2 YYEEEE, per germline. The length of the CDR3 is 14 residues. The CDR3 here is CASSLEAGGWTQYF. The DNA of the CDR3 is TGTGCCAGCAGCTTGGAGGCGGGGGGTTGGACCCAGTACTTC.

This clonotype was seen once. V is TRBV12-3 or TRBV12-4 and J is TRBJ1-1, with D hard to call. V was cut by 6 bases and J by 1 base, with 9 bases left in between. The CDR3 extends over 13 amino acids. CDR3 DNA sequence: TGTGCCAGCAGCATGGTACAGAACACTGAAGCTTTCTTT. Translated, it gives CASSMVQNTEAFF.

CDR3 nucleotide sequence: TGCAGTGCTAGGGGACTAGCGGGAACCTACAATGAGCAGTTCTTC. The encoded protein is CSARGLAGTYNEQFF. The rearrangement links TRBV20-1 to TRBJ2-1, with 13 bases matching TRBD2. The V segment lost 3 bases and the J segment 2 bases; nucleotides outside the gene matches: 1. The CDR3 has 15 residues. CDR1 is DFQATT, CDR2 SNEGSKA, per germline (reference sequence).

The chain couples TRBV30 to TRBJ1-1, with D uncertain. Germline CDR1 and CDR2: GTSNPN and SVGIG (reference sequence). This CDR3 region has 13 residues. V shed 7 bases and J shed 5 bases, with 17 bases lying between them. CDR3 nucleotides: TGTGCCTCGAAGTTGGGGAGACTTACTGAAGCTTTCTTT. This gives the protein CASKLGRLTEAFF.

CDR3 amino acids: CASSQEGRANEQFF. CDR3 bases: TGTGCCAGCAGCCAAGAAGGCAGGGCTAACGAGCAGTTCTTC. This rearrangement joins TRBV3-1 to TRBJ2-1; TRBD1 is a possible D gene (5 bases). Per germline, CDR1 LGHDT and CDR2 YNNKEL (reference sequence). The germline V and J ends were trimmed by 0 bases and 10 bases, with 13 bases remaining between them. The CDR3 runs to 14 residues.

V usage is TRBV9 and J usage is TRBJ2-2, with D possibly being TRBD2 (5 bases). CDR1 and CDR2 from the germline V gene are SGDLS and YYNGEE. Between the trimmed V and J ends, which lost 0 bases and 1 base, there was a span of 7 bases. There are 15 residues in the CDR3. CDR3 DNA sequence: TGTGCCAGCAGCGTAGGGGCGGGGAACACCGGGGAGCTGTTTTTT. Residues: CASSVGAGNTGELFF.

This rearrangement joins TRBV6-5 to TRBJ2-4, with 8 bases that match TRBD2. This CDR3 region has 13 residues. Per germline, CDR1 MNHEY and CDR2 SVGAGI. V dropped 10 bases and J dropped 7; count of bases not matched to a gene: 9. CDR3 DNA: TGTGCCACCTCGGGGGGGGCCACGAACATTCAGTACTTC. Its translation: CATSGGATNIQYF.

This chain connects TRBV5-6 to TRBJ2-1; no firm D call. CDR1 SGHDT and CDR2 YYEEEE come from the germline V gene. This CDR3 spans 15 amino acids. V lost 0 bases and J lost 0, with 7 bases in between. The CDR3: CASSLGFSSYNEQFF. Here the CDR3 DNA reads TGTGCCAGCAGCTTGGGCTTTAGCTCCTACAATGAGCAGTTCTTC.

The CDR3 loop is CAWSGRGNTEAFF. Written as DNA, the CDR3 is TGTGCCTGGAGTGGCCGGGGCAACACTGAAGCTTTCTTT. This sequence joins TRBV30 and TRBJ1-1; D perhaps matches TRBD1 (5 bases). Germline lookup yields CDR1 GTSNPN and CDR2 SVGIG (reference sequence). Trimming stripped 1 base from V and 2 bases from J, with 8 bases between. CDR3 length: 13 residues.

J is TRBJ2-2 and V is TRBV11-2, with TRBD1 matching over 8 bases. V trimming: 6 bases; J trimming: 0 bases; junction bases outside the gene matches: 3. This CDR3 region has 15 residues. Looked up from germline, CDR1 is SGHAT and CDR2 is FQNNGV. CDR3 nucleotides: TGTGCCAGCAGACTCAGGGGGCCGAACACCGGGGAGCTGTTTTTT. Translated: CASRLRGPNTGELFF.

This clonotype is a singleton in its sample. CDR3 protein: CASSPGWGGNQPQHF. The CDR3 DNA is TGTGCCAGCAGTCCTGGATGGGGAGGCAATCAGCCCCAGCATTTT. The V gene is TRBV6-6, the J gene TRBJ1-5; D uncertain. The germline CDR1 and CDR2 sequences are MNHNY and SVGAGI (reference sequence). V was cut by 5 bases and J by 2 bases, with 13 bases left in between. This CDR3 spans 15 amino acids.

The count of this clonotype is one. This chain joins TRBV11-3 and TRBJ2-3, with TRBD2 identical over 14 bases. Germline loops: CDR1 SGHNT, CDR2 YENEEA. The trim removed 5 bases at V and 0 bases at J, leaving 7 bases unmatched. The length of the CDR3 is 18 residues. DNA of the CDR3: TGTGCCAGCAGCCTCGGACTAGCGGGGGGCCCTAGCACAGATACGCAGTATTTT. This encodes CASSLGLAGGPSTDTQYF.

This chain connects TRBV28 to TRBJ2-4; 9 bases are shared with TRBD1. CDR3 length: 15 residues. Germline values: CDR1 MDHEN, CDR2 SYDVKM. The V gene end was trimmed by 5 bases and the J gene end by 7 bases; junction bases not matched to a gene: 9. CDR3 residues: CASSPTPGTGNIQYF. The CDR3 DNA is TGTGCCAGCAGTCCGACACCCGGGACAGGGAACATTCAGTACTTC. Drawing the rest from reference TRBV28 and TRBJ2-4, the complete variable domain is DVKVTQSSRYLVKRTGEKVFLECVQDMDHENMFWYRQDPGLGLRLIYFSYDVKMKEKGDIPEGYSVSREKKERFSLILESASTNQTSMYLCASSPTPGTGNIQYFGAGTRLSVL.

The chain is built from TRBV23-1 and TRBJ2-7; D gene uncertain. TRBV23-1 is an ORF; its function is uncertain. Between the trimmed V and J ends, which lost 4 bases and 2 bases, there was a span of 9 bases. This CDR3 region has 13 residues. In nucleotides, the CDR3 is TGCGCCAGCAGTCGGAGACACACCTACGAGCAGTACTTC. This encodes CASSRRHTYEQYF.

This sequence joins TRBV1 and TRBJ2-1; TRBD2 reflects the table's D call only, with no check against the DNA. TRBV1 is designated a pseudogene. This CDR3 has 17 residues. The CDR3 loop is CTSSQPPDSDLLNEQFF. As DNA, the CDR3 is TGCACCAGCAGCCAACCCCCGGATAGCGACTTACTCAATGAGCAGTTCTTC.

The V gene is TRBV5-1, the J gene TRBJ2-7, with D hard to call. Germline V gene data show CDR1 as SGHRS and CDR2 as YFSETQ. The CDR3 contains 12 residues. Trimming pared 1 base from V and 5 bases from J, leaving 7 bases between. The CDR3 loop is CASSLNVNEQYF. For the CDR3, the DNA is TGCGCCAGCAGCTTGAATGTAAACGAGCAGTACTTC.

CDR3 nucleotide sequence: TGTGCCAGCAGCTTATTTACTGAGAACACTGAAGCTTTCTTT. It specifies CASSLFTENTEAFF. The V and J genes are TRBV11-2 and TRBJ1-1; D uncertain. The CDR3 runs 14 residues. Trimming took 2 bases from V and 1 from J, leaving 8 bases between them. CDR1 is SGHAT and CDR2 is FQNNGV in the germline V gene.

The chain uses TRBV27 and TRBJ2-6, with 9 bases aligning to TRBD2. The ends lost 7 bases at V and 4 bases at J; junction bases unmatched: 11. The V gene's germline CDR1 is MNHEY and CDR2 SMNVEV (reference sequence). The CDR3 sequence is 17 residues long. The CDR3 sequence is CASTRGGGALGANVLTF. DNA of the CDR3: TGTGCCAGCACCCGGGGCGGGGGGGCCCTCGGGGCCAACGTCCTGACTTTC.

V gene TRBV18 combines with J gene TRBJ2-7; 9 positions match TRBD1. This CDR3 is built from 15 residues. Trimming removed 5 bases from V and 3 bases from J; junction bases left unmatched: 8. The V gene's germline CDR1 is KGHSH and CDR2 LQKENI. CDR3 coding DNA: TGTGCCAGCTCAATCGGACAGGGGAGCAACTACGAGCAGTACTTC. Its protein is CASSIGQGSNYEQYF. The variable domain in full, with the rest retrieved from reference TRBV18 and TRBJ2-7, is NAGVMQNPRHLVRRRGQEARLRCSPMKGHSHVYWYRQLPEEGLKFMVYLQKENIIDESGMPKERFSAEFPKEGPSILRIQQVVRGDSAAYFCASSIGQGSNYEQYFGPGTRLTVT.

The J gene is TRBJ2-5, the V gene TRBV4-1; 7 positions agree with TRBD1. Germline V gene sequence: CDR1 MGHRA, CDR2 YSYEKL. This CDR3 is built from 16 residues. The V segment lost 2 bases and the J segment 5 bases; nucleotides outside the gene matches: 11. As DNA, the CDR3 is TGCGCCAGCAGCCAACCTCCAGGGGGTGGTGGCGAGACCCAGTACTTC. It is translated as CASSQPPGGGGETQYF.

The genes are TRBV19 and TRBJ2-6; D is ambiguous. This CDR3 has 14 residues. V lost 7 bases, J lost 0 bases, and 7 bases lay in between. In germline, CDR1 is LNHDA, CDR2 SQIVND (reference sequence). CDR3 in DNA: TGTGCCAGTATTACGAGCTCTGGGGCCAACGTCCTGACTTTC. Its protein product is CASITSSGANVLTF.

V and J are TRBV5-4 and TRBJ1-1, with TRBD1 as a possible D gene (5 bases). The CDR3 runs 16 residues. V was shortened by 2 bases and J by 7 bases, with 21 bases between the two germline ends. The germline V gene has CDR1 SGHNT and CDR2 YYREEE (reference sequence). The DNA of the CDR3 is TGTGCCAGCAGCTTAGCGGGACGTCTGGAGAGCGGTGAAGCTTTCTTT. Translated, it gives CASSLAGRLESGEAFF.

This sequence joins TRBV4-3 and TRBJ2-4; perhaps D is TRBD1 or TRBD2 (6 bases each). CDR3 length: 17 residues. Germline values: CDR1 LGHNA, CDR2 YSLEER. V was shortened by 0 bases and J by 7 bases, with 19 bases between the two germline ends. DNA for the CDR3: TGCGCCAGCAGCCAAGATCGACCCGGGGGCGCGATGAACATTCAGTACTTC. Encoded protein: CASSQDRPGGAMNIQYF.

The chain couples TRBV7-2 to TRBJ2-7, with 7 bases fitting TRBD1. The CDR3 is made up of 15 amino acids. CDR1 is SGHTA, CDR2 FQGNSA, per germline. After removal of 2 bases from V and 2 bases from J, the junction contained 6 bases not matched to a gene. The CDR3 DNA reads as TGTGCCAGCAGCTTACAGGGCAGGGGGACCTACGAGCAGTACTTC. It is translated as CASSLQGRGTYEQYF.

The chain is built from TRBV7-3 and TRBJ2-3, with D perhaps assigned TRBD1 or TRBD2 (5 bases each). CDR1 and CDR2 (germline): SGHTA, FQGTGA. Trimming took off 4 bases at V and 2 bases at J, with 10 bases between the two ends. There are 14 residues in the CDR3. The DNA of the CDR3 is TGTGCCAGCAGCTATGAGGGGTCCACAGATACGCAGTATTTT. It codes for CASSYEGSTDTQYF.

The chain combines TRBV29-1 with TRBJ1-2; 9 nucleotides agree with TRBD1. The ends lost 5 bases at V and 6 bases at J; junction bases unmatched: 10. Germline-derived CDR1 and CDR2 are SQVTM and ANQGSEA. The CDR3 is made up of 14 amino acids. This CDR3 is CSVTGGQGINGYTF. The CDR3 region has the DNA TGCAGCGTTACTGGGGGACAGGGAATTAATGGCTACACCTTC.